This T cell receptor (beta chain) was retrieved from a study of CD8 T cells in ankylosing spondylitis (TCRdb year 2017). Background for the entire study: The study set out to find disease-linked TCR variants by profiling T cell receptor beta repertoires in ankylosing spondylitis patients and healthy donors. In total, the full study cohort was made up of some 110 healthy donors and 20 to 25 ankylosing spondylitis patients. Samples of peripheral blood were taken, and for ankylosing spondylitis patients, synovial fluid was collected as well.

Details on this clonotype: Its antigen remains unidentified. Qualities for individual bases were not recorded, and no much larger clone is one base off.

The reads were generated on an Illumina HiSeq 2500. TCR beta libraries were prepared by quantitative 5'-RACE with molecular barcodes. The authors' pipeline ran thus. Disease-linked TCR variants were identified with a new computational method built on a probabilistic model of VDJ rearrangement. The public reads were quality trimmed at Q25 with fastp and then assembled into clones with MiXCR by TCRdb, keeping productive beta chains. Merged by CDR3 protein, the rows form single entries marked with the most common genes and DNA. The V and J calls and clone size are TCRdb's, not the authors'. This sample is represented by 350,000 to 450,000 distinct CDR3 sequences; 25% to 30% of them were singletons. The ten largest account for under 0.9% of the sample. Overall study outcomes, separate from this receptor: In peripheral blood, the disease-linked clones were found at relatively low frequencies and had a CD8+ phenotype. A TCR beta motif made up of under ten highly homologous amino acid variants appeared to be characteristic of blood from ankylosing spondylitis patients. Some motif variants had previously been reported in the synovial fluid and blood of reactive arthritis patients, which suggests shared mechanisms of disease initiation. Significant enrichment of the disease-linked clones was reported in matched synovial fluid samples from ankylosing spondylitis patients.

Sequenced sample: blood, either unsorted or a sorted T cell fraction (not recorded which). This receptor was obtained from a male donor with ankylosing spondylitis.

The sequenced DNA is TGCAGTGCTACTATAGCGGGAGTAAGAGAGACCCAGTACTTC. It codes for CSATIAGVRETQYF. The chain employs TRBV20-1 and TRBJ2-5; TRBD2 matches 9 bases in the middle. For this chain, trimming is 4 bases at the V end and 4 bases at the J end, and the number of junction bases without a gene match is 7. The CDR3 runs 14 residues from the cysteine to the phenylalanine. Of all the DNA, just the CDR3 is kept, 42 bases in frame from base 1. The germline V gene (reference sequence) yields DFQATT for CDR1 and SNEGSKA for CDR2.